Below, 5 T cell receptor beta chains from the same sample are listed, as sequenced in a study of cytomegalovirus exposure and HLA in healthy donors (dated by TCRdb to about 2017). The library relied on the immunoSEQ multiplex PCR assay. A mixture of 60 forward primers for TCR Vbeta segments and 13 reverse primers for TCR Jbeta segments was used in the multiplex PCR. TCRdb provides this immuneACCESS table in a form limited to in-frame rearrangements. Some clones are lacking; in checked studies, under half of them reflect an unresolved V gene, and why the rest are absent is not known. Recorded for this sample are roughly 150,000 clones; around four fifths of them occurred a single time. Roughly 9.3% of the sample lies in the top ten. Sequencing input: PBMCs. These receptors were obtained from a man younger than 35 in good health and CMV-seropositive.

The chain has TRBV6-5 and TRBJ2-1, with a weak D call TRBD2 (6 bases). CDR1 is MNHEY and CDR2 is SVGAGI in the germline V gene. The CDR3 has 13 amino acids. Trimming pared 8 bases from V and 6 bases from J, leaving 14 bases between. The CDR3 sequence is CASRRVSPNEQFF. In nucleotides, the CDR3 is TGTGCCAGCCGGAGGGTTTCACCCAATGAGCAGTTCTTC.

The chain couples TRBV14 to TRBJ2-2; D is uncertain. Germline assignment: CDR1 SGHDN and CDR2 FVKESK. Deletions cut 2 bases from V and 1 base from J, with 2 bases between. This CDR3 is built from 13 residues. CDR3 in DNA: TGTGCCAGCAGCCAACAGAACACCGGGGAGCTGTTTTTT. Protein product: CASSQQNTGELFF.

The chain recombines TRBV27 with TRBJ2-3; D unclear. With 5 bases removed from V and 2 bases from J, the gap between germline ends came to 2 bases. The germline gives CDR1 MNHEY, CDR2 SMNVEV (reference sequence). This CDR3 contains 11 residues. CDR3 region: CASSHTDTQYF. CDR3 bases: TGTGCCAGCAGTCACACAGATACGCAGTATTTT.

The chain combines TRBV5-6 with TRBJ2-5; tentative D call: TRBD1 (6 bases). The CDR3 spans 14 residues. Per the germline V gene, CDR1 is SGHDT and CDR2 is YYEEEE. Trimming removed 0 bases at V and 3 bases at J, with 9 bases between. CDR3 region: CASSLGGGEETQYF. CDR3 in DNA: TGTGCCAGCAGCTTGGGAGGGGGAGAAGAGACCCAGTACTTC.

The chain carries TRBV10-1 and TRBJ1-1; TRBD1 might be the D (6 bases). The ends were cut back, 6 bases at V and 3 bases at J, with 11 bases in the middle. CDR3 length: 13 residues. The germline V gene has CDR1 WNHNN and CDR2 SYGVQD (reference sequence). The DNA of the CDR3 is TGCGCCAGCAGGAGACAGGTCGACACTGAAGCTTTCTTT. It is translated as CASRRQVDTEAFF.